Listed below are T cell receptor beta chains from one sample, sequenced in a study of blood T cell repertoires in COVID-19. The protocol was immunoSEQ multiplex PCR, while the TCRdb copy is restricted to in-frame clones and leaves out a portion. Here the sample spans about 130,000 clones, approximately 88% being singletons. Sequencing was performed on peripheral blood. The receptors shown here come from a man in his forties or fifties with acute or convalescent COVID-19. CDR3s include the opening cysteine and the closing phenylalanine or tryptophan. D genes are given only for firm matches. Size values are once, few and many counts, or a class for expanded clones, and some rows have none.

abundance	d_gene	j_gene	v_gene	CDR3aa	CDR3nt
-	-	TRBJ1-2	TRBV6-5	CASREAGERGYTF	TGTGCCAGCAGAGAGGCAGGGGAGAGGGGCTACACCTTC
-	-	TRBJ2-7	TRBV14	CASSQSGATYEQYF	TGTGCCAGCAGCCAATCAGGGGCGACGTACGAGCAGTACTTC
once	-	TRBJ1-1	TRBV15	CATSRDYVAMEAFF	TGTGCCACCAGCAGAGATTACGTAGCCATGGAAGCTTTCTTT
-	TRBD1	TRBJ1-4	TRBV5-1	CASSPRDSASGGKLFF	TGCGCCAGCAGCCCTAGGGACAGCGCGTCCGGGGGAAAACTGTTTTTT
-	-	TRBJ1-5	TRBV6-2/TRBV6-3	CASRRTASNQPQHF	TGTGCCAGCCGCCGGACAGCTAGCAATCAGCCCCAGCATTTT
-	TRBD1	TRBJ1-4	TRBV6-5	CASSYATGSNEKLFF	TGTGCCAGCAGTTACGCGACAGGGTCTAATGAAAAACTGTTTTTT
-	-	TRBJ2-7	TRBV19	CASTGTVSRGGQTQQYF	TGTGCCAGTACCGGGACAGTTTCCCGAGGAGGGCAAACTCAGCAGTACTTC
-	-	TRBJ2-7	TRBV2	CASSEYSYEQYF	TGTGCCAGCAGTGAATACAGCTACGAGCAGTACTTC
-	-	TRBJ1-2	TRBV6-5	CASSYLQGGGYTF	TGTGCCAGCAGTTATTTACAGGGCGGTGGCTACACCTTC
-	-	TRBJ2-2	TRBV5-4	CASSLAGRQNTGELFF	TGTGCCAGCAGCTTGGCGGGTAGGCAGAACACCGGGGAGCTGTTTTTT
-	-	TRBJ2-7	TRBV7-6	CASSQDGGGEQYF	TGTGCCAGCAGCCAGGACGGAGGCGGGGAGCAGTACTTC
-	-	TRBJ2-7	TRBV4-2	CASSQDNTYEQYF	TGTGCCAGCAGCCAAGATAACACCTACGAGCAGTACTTC
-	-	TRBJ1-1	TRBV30	CAWVQGLNTEAFF	TGTGCCTGGGTACAGGGATTGAACACTGAAGCTTTCTTT
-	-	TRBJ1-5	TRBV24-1	CATSESGTTSNQPQHF	TGTGCCACCAGTGAGTCCGGGACAACTAGCAATCAGCCCCAGCATTTT
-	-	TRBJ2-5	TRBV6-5	CASRNQYQETQYF	TGTGCCAGCAGAAACCAGTACCAAGAGACCCAGTACTTC
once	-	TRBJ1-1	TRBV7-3	CASSYRAGDTEAFF	TGTGCCAGCAGCTACAGGGCCGGGGACACTGAAGCTTTCTTT
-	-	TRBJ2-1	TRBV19	CASSIGGGSEQFF	TGTGCCAGTAGTATAGGCGGGGGCAGTGAGCAGTTCTTC
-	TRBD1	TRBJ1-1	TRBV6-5	CASSSTWDRAEAFF	TGTGCCAGCAGCTCAACCTGGGACAGGGCCGAAGCTTTCTTT
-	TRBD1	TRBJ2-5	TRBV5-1	CASSYAGTAQETQYF	TGCGCCAGCAGCTATGCCGGGACAGCCCAAGAGACCCAGTACTTC
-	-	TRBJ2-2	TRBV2	CASSEGRMAGELFF	TGTGCCAGCAGTGAGGGCAGGATGGCCGGGGAGCTGTTTTTT
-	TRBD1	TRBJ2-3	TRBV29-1	CSVGTGGIDTQYF	TGCAGCGTTGGGACAGGTGGGATAGATACGCAGTATTTT
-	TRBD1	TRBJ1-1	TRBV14	CASSQRGQGLTQDEAFF	TGTGCCAGCAGCCAGCGCGGACAGGGCCTCACCCAAGATGAAGCTTTCTTT
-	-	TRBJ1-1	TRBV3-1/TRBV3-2	CASSLWTATNTEAFF	TGTGCCAGCAGCCTATGGACAGCTACGAACACTGAAGCTTTCTTT
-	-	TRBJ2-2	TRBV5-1	CASTGTLNTGELFF	TGCGCCAGCACTGGGACACTAAACACCGGGGAGCTGTTTTTT
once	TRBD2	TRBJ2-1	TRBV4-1	CASSQLRTSVFNEQFF	TGCGCCAGCAGCCAGCTCAGGACTAGTGTTTTCAATGAGCAGTTCTTC
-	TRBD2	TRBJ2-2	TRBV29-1	CSVELAGGIWDTGELFF	TGCAGCGTTGAACTAGCGGGAGGGATCTGGGACACCGGGGAGCTGTTTTTT
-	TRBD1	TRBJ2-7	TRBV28	CASSVTSQGAYEQYF	TGTGCCAGCAGTGTGACGTCACAGGGGGCCTACGAGCAGTACTTC
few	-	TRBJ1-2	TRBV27	CASSLRWGRTNYGYTF	TGTGCCAGCAGTCTCCGGTGGGGCCGAACTAACTATGGCTACACCTTC
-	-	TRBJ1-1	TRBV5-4	CASREQVNTEAFF	TGTGCCAGCAGAGAACAGGTGAACACTGAAGCTTTCTTT
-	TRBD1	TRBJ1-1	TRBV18	CASSPGQLSWDTEAFF	TGTGCCAGCTCACCGGGACAGCTCTCCTGGGACACTGAAGCTTTCTTT
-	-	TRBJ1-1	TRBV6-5	CASSFDLGGTEAFF	TGTGCCAGCAGTTTCGATCTAGGGGGCACTGAAGCTTTCTTT
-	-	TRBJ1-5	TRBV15	CATSRDADRYSNQPQHF	TGTGCCACCAGCAGAGATGCGGACAGATACAGCAATCAGCCCCAGCATTTT
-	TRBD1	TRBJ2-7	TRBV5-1	CASSVVRGQGNDEQYF	TGCGCCAGCAGCGTGGTTAGGGGACAGGGTAACGACGAGCAGTACTTC
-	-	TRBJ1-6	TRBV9	CASSGPPGTDSPLHF	TGTGCCAGCAGCGGCCCCCCAGGGACTGATTCACCCCTCCACTTT
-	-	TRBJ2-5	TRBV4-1	CASSQETETQYF	TGCGCCAGCAGCCAGGAGACGGAGACCCAGTACTTC
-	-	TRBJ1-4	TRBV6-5	CASSFRPAQAEKLFF	TGTGCCAGCAGTTTTCGGCCTGCACAGGCGGAAAAACTGTTTTTT
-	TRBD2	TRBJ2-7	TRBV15	CATSRGGGRARREQYF	TGTGCCACCAGCAGAGGAGGTGGGAGGGCACGTCGGGAGCAGTACTTC